The 12 T cell receptor beta chains reported below all come from one sample, sequenced in a study of blood T cell repertoires in COVID-19. The repertoire was sequenced with immunoSEQ multiplex PCR; TCRdb's copy has only in-frame clones and lacks some. This table has around 480,000 clones, about 87% appearing once. Sequencing was performed on peripheral blood. Receptors were obtained from a woman in her fifties or sixties with COVID-19, enrolled during active disease.

This clone occurred a few times. The chain has TRBV30 and TRBJ1-2; possible D gene TRBD1, 5 bases. Germline V gives CDR1 GTSNPN, CDR2 SVGIG (reference sequence). This CDR3 is built from 14 residues. The V gene lost 8 bases and the J gene lost 4 bases, with 20 bases spanning the gap. The CDR3, as DNA: TGTGCCGGGGGAACGGGAGGGGAGGCCTATGGCTACACCTTC. It codes for CAGGTGGEAYGYTF.

This clone was recorded only once. The CDR3 DNA reads as TGTGCCAGCAGTCACTCACACGAGCAGTACTTC. Amino acid sequence: CASSHSHEQYF. The V call is TRBV3-1 (or the pseudogene TRBV3-2), the J call TRBJ2-7; D gene uncertain. This CDR3 comprises 11 residues. The germline CDR1 and CDR2 sequences are LGHDT and YNNKEL (reference sequence). V shed 6 bases and J shed 5 bases, with 8 bases lying between them.

The sample holds a few counts of this clone. The rearrangement uses TRBV29-1 and TRBJ2-2, with 9 bases aligning to TRBD1. From germline, CDR1 is SQVTM and CDR2 ANQGSEA. This CDR3 region has 14 residues. The junction had 8 bases not matched to a gene; V was cut back by 8 bases and J by 4 bases. The CDR3 region has the DNA TGCAGCACGAGGACAGGGGCCTTCACCGGGGAGCTGTTTTTT. It specifies CSTRTGAFTGELFF.

This clone was detected only a few times. The chain is built from TRBV18 and TRBJ1-1; 8 positions match TRBD1. Trimming took 4 bases from V and 0 from J; bases not matched to a gene: 7. The CDR3 sequence is 16 residues long. CDR1 KGHSH and CDR2 LQKENI come from the germline V gene. CDR3 sequence: CASSLETGALNTEAFF. Written as DNA, the CDR3 is TGTGCCAGCTCACTTGAGACAGGGGCGCTGAACACTGAAGCTTTCTTT.

The chain uses TRBV15 and TRBJ2-1, with 9 bases lining up with TRBD2. CDR3 length: 15 amino acids. From germline, CDR1 is LNHNV and CDR2 YYDKDF (reference sequence). The V and J ends lost 3 bases and 5 bases, in that order; junction bases with no gene match: 5. In DNA form, the CDR3 reads TGTGCCACCAGCAGTCGAGCGGGGGGAAACAATGAGCAGTTCTTC. Translated, it gives CATSSRAGGNNEQFF. The entire variable domain, with the rest obtained from reference TRBV15 and TRBJ2-1, is as follows: DAMVIQNPRYQVTQFGKPVTLSCSQTLNHNVMYWYQQKSSQAPKLLFHYYDKDFNNEADTPDNFQSRRPNTSFCFLDIRSPGLGDTAMYLCATSSRAGGNNEQFFGPGTRLTVL.

This clone appeared once. The chain has TRBV30 and TRBJ2-7, with 12 bases aligning to TRBD1. The germline gives CDR1 GTSNPN, CDR2 SVGIG (reference sequence). J lost 6 bases, V lost 3 bases, and 6 bases had no gene match. The CDR3 spans 14 residues. CDR3 sequence: CAWRSTGQGAEQYF. CDR3 coding DNA: TGTGCCTGGAGATCCACGGGACAGGGGGCCGAGCAGTACTTC.

V is TRBV19 and J is TRBJ1-1; D is uncertain. CDR1 is LNHDA, CDR2 SQIVND, per germline (reference sequence). This CDR3 contains 13 residues. The germline V and J ends were trimmed by 6 bases and 1 base, with 9 bases remaining between them. CDR3 DNA: TGTGCCAGTAGCGACACAAGGAACACTGAAGCTTTCTTT. It specifies CASSDTRNTEAFF.

The chain links TRBV28 to TRBJ2-1; 9 nucleotides agree with TRBD1. Trimming cost V 3 bases and J 0 bases; bases outside gene matches: 18. Germline V gene sequence: CDR1 MDHEN, CDR2 SYDVKM. CDR3 length equals 21 residues. The CDR3 DNA follows: TGTGCCAGCAGTTTTTTGACTACCGGGACAGGGACAGCTGGCTCCTACAATGAGCAGTTCTTC. The encoded protein is CASSFLTTGTGTAGSYNEQFF.

This chain's CDR3 is CASKTPRTGGFSEYF. The CDR3, as DNA: TGTGCCAGCAAAACCCCTCGGACAGGGGGTTTTAGTGAGTACTTC. The chain is built from TRBV6-5 and TRBJ2-7; 10 bases are a match to TRBD1. CDR3 size: 15 residues. Unmatched junction bases numbered 17, after V lost 7 bases and J lost 11 bases. CDR1 MNHEY and CDR2 SVGAGI come from the germline V gene.

The gene calls are TRBV18 and TRBJ1-1; D perhaps matches TRBD1 (5 bases). Germline values: CDR1 KGHSH, CDR2 LQKENI. The CDR3 sequence is 15 residues long. V was clipped by 0 bases and J by 1 base, with 9 bases between them. CDR3 sequence reads: CASSPPSGGNTEAFF. The CDR3 DNA reads TGTGCCAGCTCACCACCAAGCGGGGGGAACACTGAAGCTTTCTTT.

The CDR3 nucleotides are TGTGCCAGCGGACTCCCGTTTCCCAACGTCCTGACTTTC. Translated, it gives CASGLPFPNVLTF. This sequence joins TRBV6-4 and TRBJ2-6, with D possibly TRBD2 on 5 matching bases. This CDR3 contains 13 residues. Trimming shortened V by 8 bases and J by 8 bases, and 13 bases separated the two germline ends. Germline-derived CDR1 and CDR2 are MRHNA and SNTAGT.

This clone was found many times. The same CDR3 can be traced to other DNA sequences in this sample. V usage is TRBV5-5 and J usage is TRBJ2-1; no firm D call. CDR1 and CDR2 from the germline V gene are SGHKS and YYEKEE (reference sequence). CDR3 length: 12 residues. Trimming left V 2 bases short and J 3 bases short, with 3 bases between. The CDR3 DNA reads as TGTGCCAGCAGCTTCAGCTACAATGAGCAGTTCTTC. Translation: CASSFSYNEQFF.